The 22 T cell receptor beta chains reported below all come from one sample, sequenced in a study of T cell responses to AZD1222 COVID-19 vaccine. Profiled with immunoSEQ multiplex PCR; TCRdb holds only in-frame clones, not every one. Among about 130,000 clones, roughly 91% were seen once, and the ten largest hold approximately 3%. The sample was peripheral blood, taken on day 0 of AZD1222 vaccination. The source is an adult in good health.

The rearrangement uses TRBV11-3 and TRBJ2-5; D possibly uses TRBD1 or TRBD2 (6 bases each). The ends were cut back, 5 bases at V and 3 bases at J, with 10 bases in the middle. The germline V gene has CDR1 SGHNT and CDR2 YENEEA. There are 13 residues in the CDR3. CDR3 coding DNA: TGTGCCAGCAGCCTAGGGGGGAAAGAGACCCAGTACTTC. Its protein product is CASSLGGKETQYF.

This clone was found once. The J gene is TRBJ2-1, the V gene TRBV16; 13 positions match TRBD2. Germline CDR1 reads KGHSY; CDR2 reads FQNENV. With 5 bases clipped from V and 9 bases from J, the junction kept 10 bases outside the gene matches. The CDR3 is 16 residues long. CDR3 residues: CASSETSGRGNGEQFF. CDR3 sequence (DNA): TGTGCCAGCAGCGAAACTAGCGGGAGGGGGAATGGTGAGCAGTTCTTC. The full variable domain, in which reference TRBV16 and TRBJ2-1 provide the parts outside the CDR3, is GEEVAQTPKHLVRGEGQKAKLYCAPIKGHSYVFWYQQVLKNEFKFLISFQNENVFDETGMPKERFSAKCLPNSPCSLEIQATKLEDSAVYFCASSETSGRGNGEQFFGPGTRLTVL.

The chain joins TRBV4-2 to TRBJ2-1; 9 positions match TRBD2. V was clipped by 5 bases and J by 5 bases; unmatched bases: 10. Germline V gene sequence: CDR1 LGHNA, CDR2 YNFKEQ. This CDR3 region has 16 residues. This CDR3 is CASSRTGTSLHNEQFF. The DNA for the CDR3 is TGTGCCAGCAGCAGGACCGGGACTAGCCTCCACAATGAGCAGTTCTTC.

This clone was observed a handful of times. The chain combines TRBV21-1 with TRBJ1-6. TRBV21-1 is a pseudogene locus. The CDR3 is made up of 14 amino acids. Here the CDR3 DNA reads TGTGCCAGCAGCAAAGGGGGGGTACACTCACCCCTCCACTTT. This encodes CASSKGGVHSPLHF.

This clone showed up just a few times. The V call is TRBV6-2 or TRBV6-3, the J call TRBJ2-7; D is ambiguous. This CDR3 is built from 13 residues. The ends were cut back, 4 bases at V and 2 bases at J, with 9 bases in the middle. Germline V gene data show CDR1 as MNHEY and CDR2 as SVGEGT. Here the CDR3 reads CASSFVSTYEQYF. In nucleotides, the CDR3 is TGTGCCAGCAGTTTCGTTTCTACCTACGAGCAGTACTTC.

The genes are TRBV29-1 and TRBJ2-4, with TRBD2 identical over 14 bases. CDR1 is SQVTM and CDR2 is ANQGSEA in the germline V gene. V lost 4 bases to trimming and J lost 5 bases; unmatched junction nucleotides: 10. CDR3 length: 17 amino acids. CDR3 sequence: CSVAGGLAGVHQNIQYF. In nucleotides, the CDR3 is TGCAGCGTTGCGGGGGGACTAGCGGGAGTGCACCAAAACATTCAGTACTTC.

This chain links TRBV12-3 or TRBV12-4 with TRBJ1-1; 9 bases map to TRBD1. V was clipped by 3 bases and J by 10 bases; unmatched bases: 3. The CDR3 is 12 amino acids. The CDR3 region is CASSLGTGSAFF. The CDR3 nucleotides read TGTGCCAGCAGTTTGGGGACAGGGTCAGCTTTCTTT.

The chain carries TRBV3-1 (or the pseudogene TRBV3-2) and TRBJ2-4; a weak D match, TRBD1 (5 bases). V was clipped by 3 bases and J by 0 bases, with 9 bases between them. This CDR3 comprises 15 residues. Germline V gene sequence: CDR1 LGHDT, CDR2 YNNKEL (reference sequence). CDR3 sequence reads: CASSHPRGAKNIQYF. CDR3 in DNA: TGTGCCAGCAGCCACCCTAGGGGAGCCAAAAACATTCAGTACTTC.

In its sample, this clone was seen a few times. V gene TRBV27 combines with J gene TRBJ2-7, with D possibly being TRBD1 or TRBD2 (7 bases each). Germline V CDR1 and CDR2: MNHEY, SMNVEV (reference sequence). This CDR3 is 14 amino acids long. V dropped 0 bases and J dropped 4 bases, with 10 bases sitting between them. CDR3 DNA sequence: TGTGCCAGCAGTTTATCCCAGGGGGGGTACGAGCAGTACTTC. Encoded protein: CASSLSQGGYEQYF.

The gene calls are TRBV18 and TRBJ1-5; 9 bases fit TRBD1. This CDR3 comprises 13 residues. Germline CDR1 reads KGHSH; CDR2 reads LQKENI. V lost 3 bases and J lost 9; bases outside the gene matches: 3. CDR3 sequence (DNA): TGTGCCAGCTCACCGGAGACAGGGGGGCCCCAGCATTTT. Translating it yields CASSPETGGPQHF.

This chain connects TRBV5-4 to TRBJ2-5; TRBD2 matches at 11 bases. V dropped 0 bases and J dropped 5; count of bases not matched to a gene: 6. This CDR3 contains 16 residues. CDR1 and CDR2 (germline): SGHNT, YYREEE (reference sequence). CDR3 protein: CASSLALAGGGETQYF. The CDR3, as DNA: TGTGCCAGCAGCTTGGCGTTAGCGGGAGGGGGCGAGACCCAGTACTTC.

Here the CDR3 reads CASSSHPGGTTEAFF. The CDR3 DNA sequence: TGCGCCAGCAGCTCCCATCCTGGGGGGACCACTGAAGCTTTCTTT. The V and J genes are TRBV5-1 and TRBJ1-1; D might be TRBD1 (5 bases). Germline CDR1 reads SGHRS; CDR2 reads YFSETQ. The CDR3 loop spans 15 amino acids. Deletions cut 3 bases from V and 4 bases from J, with 16 bases between.

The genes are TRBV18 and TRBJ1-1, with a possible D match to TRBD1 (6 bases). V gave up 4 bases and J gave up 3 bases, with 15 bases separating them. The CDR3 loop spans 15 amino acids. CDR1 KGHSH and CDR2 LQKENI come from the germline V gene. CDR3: CASSQKQGWDTEAFF. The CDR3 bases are TGTGCCAGCTCACAGAAACAGGGTTGGGACACTGAAGCTTTCTTT. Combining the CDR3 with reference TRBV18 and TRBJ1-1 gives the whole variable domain NAGVMQNPRHLVRRRGQEARLRCSPMKGHSHVYWYRQLPEEGLKFMVYLQKENIIDESGMPKERFSAEFPKEGPSILRIQQVVRGDSAAYFCASSQKQGWDTEAFFGQGTRLTVV.

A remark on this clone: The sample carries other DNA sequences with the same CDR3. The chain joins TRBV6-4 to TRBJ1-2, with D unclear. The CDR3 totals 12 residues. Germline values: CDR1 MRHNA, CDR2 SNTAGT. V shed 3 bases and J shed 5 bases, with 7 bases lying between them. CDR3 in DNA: TGTGCCAGCAGTGATAGAGGGTATGGCTACACCTTC. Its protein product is CASSDRGYGYTF.

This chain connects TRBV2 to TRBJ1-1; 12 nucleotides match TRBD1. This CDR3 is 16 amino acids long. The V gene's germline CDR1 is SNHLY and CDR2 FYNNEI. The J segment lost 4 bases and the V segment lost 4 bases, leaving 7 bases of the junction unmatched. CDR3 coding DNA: TGTGCCAGCAGTGGCCGGGACAGGGGGCCGAGCACTGAAGCTTTCTTT. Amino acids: CASSGRDRGPSTEAFF.

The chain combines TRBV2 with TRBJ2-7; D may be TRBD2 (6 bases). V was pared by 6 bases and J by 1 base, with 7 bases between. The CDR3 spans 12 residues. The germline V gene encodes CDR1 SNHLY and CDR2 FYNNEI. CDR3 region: CASRGLSYEQYF. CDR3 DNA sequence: TGTGCCAGCAGGGGACTGTCCTACGAGCAGTACTTC.

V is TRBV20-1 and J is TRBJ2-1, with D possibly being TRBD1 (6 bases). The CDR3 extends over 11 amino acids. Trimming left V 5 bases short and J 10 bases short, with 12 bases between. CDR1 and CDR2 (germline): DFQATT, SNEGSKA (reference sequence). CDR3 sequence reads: CSASGVGEQFF. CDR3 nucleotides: TGCAGTGCTTCAGGGGTGGGGGAGCAGTTCTTC.

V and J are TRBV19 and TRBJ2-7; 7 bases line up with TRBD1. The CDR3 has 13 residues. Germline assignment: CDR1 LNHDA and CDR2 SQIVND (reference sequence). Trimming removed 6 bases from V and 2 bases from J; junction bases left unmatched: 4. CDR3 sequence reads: CASSRDRAYEQYF. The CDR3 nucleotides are TGTGCCAGTAGCAGGGACAGAGCCTACGAGCAGTACTTC.

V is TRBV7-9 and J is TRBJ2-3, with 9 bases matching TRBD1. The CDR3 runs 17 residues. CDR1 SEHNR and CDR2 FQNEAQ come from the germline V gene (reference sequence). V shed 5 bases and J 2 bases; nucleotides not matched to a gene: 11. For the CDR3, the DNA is TGTGCCAGCAGCCCCCGCCCCCGGGACAGGGCCACAGATACGCAGTATTTT. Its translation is CASSPRPRDRATDTQYF. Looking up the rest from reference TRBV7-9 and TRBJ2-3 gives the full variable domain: DTGVSQNPRHKITKRGQNVTFRCDPISEHNRLYWYRQTLGQGPEFLTYFQNEAQLEKSRLLSDRFSAERPKGSFSTLEIQRTEQGDSAMYLCASSPRPRDRATDTQYFGPGTRLTVL.

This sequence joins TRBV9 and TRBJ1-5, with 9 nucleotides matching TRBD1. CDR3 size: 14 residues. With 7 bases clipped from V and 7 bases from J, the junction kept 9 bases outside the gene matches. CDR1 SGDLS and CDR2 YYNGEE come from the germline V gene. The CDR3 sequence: CASGTGSTGQPQHF. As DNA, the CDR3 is TGTGCCAGCGGGACAGGGAGTACAGGCCAGCCCCAGCATTTT.

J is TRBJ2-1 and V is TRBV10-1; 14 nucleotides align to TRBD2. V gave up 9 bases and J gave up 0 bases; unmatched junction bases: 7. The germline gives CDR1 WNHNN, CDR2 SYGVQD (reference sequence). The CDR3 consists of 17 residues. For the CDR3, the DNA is TGCGCCAGTGATAGGACTAGCGGGAGGAGCTCCTACAATGAGCAGTTCTTC. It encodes CASDRTSGRSSYNEQFF.

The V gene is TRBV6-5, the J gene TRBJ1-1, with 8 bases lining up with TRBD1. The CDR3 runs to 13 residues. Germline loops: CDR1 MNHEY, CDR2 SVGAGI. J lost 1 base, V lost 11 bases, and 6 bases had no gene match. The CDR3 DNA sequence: TGTGCCGGTTCGACAGGGGCGAACACTGAAGCTTTCTTT. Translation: CAGSTGANTEAFF.